The rows below give T cell receptor beta chains drawn from one sample of a study of chemoradiotherapy in HPV16-positive cancers. The assay was immunoSEQ multiplex PCR, and TCRdb's table has in-frame clones only and misses some. Found here are around 13,000 clones, approximately 80% of them singletons; the top ten hold 1.1% to 1.5%. Specimen collection occurred from a patient who underwent chemoradiotherapy. These receptors were obtained from a human donor with HPV-associated anogenital cancer. Both conserved end residues are part of each CDR3. The order of the fields is V gene, D gene, clone size, J gene, CDR3 protein, CDR3 DNA. The D gene is left open where the match is weak. Size tells how often a clone was seen (once, few, many) or the class of an expanded clone, and some rows leave it out.

TRBV19,-,-,TRBJ1-1,CASSRTLHTEAFF,TGTGCCAGTAGTAGGACACTTCACACTGAAGCTTTCTTT
TRBV27,-,-,TRBJ2-7,CASSRGDRTPYEQYF,TGTGCCAGCAGTCGGGGGGACAGGACCCCCTACGAGCAGTACTTC
TRBV11-3,-,few,TRBJ1-6,CASSLFSYSPLHF,TGTGCCAGCAGCTTATTCTCTTACTCACCCCTCCACTTT
TRBV2,-,-,TRBJ2-7,CASNPEGVRQQYF,TGTGCCAGCAATCCAGAGGGGGTGAGACAGCAGTACTTC
TRBV30,-,-,TRBJ1-4,CAWSVRYLEKLFF,TGTGCCTGGAGTGTCAGGTACTTGGAAAAACTGTTTTTT
TRBV6-5,-,once,TRBJ2-2,CASSYSRGELFF,TGTGCCAGCAGTTACTCGAGGGGGGAGCTGTTTTTT
TRBV6-5,-,-,TRBJ2-3,CASTGVDTQYF,TGTGCCAGCACAGGGGTGGATACGCAGTATTTT
TRBV7-2,-,-,TRBJ1-5,CASSFENQGYQPQHF,TGTGCCAGCAGCTTCGAGAACCAGGGGTATCAGCCCCAGCATTTT
TRBV19,-,-,TRBJ2-5,CASSISGVGTQYF,TGTGCCAGTAGTATAAGTGGGGTAGGGACCCAGTACTTC
TRBV5-1,-,few,TRBJ2-2,CASSLGTVTGELFF,TGCGCCAGCAGCTTGGGGACTGTAACCGGGGAGCTGTTTTTT
TRBV30,-,few,TRBJ1-1,CAWHRAGTEAFF,TGTGCCTGGCACAGGGCGGGCACTGAAGCTTTCTTT
TRBV10-3,TRBD1,-,TRBJ2-5,CAISGTGQETQYF,TGTGCCATCAGTGGGACAGGGCAAGAGACCCAGTACTTC
TRBV4-3,-,once,TRBJ1-2,CASSPSGRERGYTF,TGCGCCAGCAGCCCCTCGGGGCGCGAAAGGGGCTACACCTTC
TRBV7-3,-,-,TRBJ2-7,CAGRGHLGGQHYEQYF,TGTGCAGGGAGGGGACACCTCGGGGGCCAACACTACGAGCAGTACTTC
TRBV9,-,-,TRBJ1-2,CASSAPGTNYGYTF,TGTGCCAGCAGCGCCCCCGGGACCAACTATGGCTACACCTTC
TRBV30,-,-,TRBJ1-1,CAWTKGLAPGPFF,TGTGCCTGGACCAAGGGTCTAGCCCCCGGGCCATTCTTT
TRBV2,-,-,TRBJ2-5,CASSHAETQYF,TGTGCCAGCAGCCACGCGGAGACCCAGTACTTC
TRBV7-9,-,few,TRBJ1-2,CASSFEAPRGYTF,TGTGCCAGCAGCTTCGAAGCGCCCAGAGGCTACACCTTC
TRBV5-6,TRBD1,few,TRBJ1-4,CASSIRQGNEKLFF,TGTGCCAGCAGCATCCGACAGGGGAATGAAAAACTGTTTTTT
TRBV2,TRBD2,few,TRBJ2-1,CASGRGGSYNEQFF,TGTGCCAGCGGGCGGGGGGGCTCGTACAATGAGCAGTTCTTC
TRBV14,-,-,TRBJ2-5,CASSQITQETQYF,TGTGCCAGCAGCCAAATCACCCAAGAGACCCAGTACTTC
TRBV2,-,-,TRBJ2-4,CASSVLGAKNIQYF,TGTGCCAGCAGTGTGCTAGGGGCCAAAAACATTCAGTACTTC
TRBV9,TRBD1,-,TRBJ2-7,CASSVGRQGAPSYEQYF,TGTGCCAGCAGCGTAGGGCGCCAGGGGGCACCAAGCTACGAGCAGTACTTC
TRBV27,-,-,TRBJ1-4,CASKEQGREKLFF,TGTGCCAGCAAAGAACAGGGTAGGGAAAAACTGTTTTTT
TRBV5-1,TRBD2,-,TRBJ2-1,CASRPLAGGPIEQFF,TGCGCCAGCAGGCCATTGGCGGGGGGGCCGATTGAGCAGTTCTTC
TRBV12-5,TRBD1,-,TRBJ1-2,CASGTGTGHGYTF,TGTGCTAGTGGCACAGGGACAGGGCATGGCTACACCTTC
TRBV19,-,few,TRBJ1-1,CASSILFGNTEAFF,TGTGCCAGTAGTATATTGTTCGGGAACACTGAAGCTTTCTTT
TRBV6-6,-,few,TRBJ1-2,CASSYRDNYGYTF,TGTGCCAGCAGTTACAGGGACAACTATGGCTACACCTTC
TRBV13,-,once,TRBJ2-1,CASSPPSLHPSSYNEQFF,TGTGCCAGCAGCCCCCCCAGCCTGCACCCTAGCTCCTACAATGAGCAGTTCTTC
TRBV9,-,-,TRBJ1-3,CASGTQGSSGNTIYF,TGTGCCAGCGGAACCCAGGGTAGCTCTGGAAACACCATATATTTT
TRBV9,-,-,TRBJ2-2,CASSVRSGELFF,TGTGCCAGCAGCGTGAGGTCCGGGGAGCTGTTTTTT
TRBV5-4,TRBD1,-,TRBJ2-7,CASSSRTGYSEQYF,TGTGCCAGCAGCTCCCGGACAGGGTATAGCGAGCAGTACTTC
TRBV5-1,-,-,TRBJ2-2,CASSLIVAGELFF,TGCGCCAGCAGCCTGATAGTAGCCGGGGAGCTGTTTTTT
TRBV5-6,TRBD2,once,TRBJ2-3,CASSSLLAGASTSTDTQYF,TGTGCCAGCAGCTCCCTACTAGCGGGGGCCTCAACTAGCACAGATACGCAGTATTTT
TRBV14,-,-,TRBJ1-5,CASSQDTGRNQPQHF,TGTGCCAGCAGCCAAGATACAGGGAGGAATCAGCCCCAGCATTTT
TRBV5-4,-,-,TRBJ2-5,CASSSGLDEETQYF,TGTGCCAGCAGCTCGGGACTGGATGAGGAGACCCAGTACTTC
TRBV6-1,-,-,TRBJ1-3,CASSEYEGNGNTIYF,TGTGCCAGCAGTGAATACGAGGGAAACGGAAACACCATATATTTT
TRBV11-2,-,-,TRBJ1-3,CASSLGSGNTIYF,TGTGCCAGCAGCTTAGGCTCTGGAAACACCATATATTTT
TRBV5-4,-,few,TRBJ1-2,CASSQKGTDYGYTF,TGTGCCAGCAGCCAGAAAGGGACGGACTATGGCTACACCTTC
TRBV7-6,-,-,TRBJ2-3,CASSFTRIDTQYF,TGTGCCAGCAGCTTCACACGCATTGATACGCAGTATTTT
TRBV5-5,-,-,TRBJ1-6,CASSLSLNSPLHF,TGTGCCAGCAGCTTAAGTCTTAATTCACCCCTCCACTTT
TRBV10-2,-,-,TRBJ2-1,CASSVKAHNEQFF,TGCGCCAGCAGTGTAAAGGCTCACAATGAGCAGTTCTTC
TRBV7-9,TRBD1,-,TRBJ1-4,CASSLVFQGAGEKLFF,TGTGCCAGCAGCTTAGTCTTTCAGGGGGCCGGTGAAAAACTGTTTTTT
TRBV10-1,-,-,TRBJ1-2,CASSDGSPWGGYTF,TGCGCCAGCAGTGACGGGTCCCCATGGGGGGGCTACACCTTC
TRBV5-4,TRBD1,-,TRBJ1-1,CASSSQGEDTEAFF,TGTGCCAGCAGCTCACAGGGGGAGGACACTGAAGCTTTCTTT